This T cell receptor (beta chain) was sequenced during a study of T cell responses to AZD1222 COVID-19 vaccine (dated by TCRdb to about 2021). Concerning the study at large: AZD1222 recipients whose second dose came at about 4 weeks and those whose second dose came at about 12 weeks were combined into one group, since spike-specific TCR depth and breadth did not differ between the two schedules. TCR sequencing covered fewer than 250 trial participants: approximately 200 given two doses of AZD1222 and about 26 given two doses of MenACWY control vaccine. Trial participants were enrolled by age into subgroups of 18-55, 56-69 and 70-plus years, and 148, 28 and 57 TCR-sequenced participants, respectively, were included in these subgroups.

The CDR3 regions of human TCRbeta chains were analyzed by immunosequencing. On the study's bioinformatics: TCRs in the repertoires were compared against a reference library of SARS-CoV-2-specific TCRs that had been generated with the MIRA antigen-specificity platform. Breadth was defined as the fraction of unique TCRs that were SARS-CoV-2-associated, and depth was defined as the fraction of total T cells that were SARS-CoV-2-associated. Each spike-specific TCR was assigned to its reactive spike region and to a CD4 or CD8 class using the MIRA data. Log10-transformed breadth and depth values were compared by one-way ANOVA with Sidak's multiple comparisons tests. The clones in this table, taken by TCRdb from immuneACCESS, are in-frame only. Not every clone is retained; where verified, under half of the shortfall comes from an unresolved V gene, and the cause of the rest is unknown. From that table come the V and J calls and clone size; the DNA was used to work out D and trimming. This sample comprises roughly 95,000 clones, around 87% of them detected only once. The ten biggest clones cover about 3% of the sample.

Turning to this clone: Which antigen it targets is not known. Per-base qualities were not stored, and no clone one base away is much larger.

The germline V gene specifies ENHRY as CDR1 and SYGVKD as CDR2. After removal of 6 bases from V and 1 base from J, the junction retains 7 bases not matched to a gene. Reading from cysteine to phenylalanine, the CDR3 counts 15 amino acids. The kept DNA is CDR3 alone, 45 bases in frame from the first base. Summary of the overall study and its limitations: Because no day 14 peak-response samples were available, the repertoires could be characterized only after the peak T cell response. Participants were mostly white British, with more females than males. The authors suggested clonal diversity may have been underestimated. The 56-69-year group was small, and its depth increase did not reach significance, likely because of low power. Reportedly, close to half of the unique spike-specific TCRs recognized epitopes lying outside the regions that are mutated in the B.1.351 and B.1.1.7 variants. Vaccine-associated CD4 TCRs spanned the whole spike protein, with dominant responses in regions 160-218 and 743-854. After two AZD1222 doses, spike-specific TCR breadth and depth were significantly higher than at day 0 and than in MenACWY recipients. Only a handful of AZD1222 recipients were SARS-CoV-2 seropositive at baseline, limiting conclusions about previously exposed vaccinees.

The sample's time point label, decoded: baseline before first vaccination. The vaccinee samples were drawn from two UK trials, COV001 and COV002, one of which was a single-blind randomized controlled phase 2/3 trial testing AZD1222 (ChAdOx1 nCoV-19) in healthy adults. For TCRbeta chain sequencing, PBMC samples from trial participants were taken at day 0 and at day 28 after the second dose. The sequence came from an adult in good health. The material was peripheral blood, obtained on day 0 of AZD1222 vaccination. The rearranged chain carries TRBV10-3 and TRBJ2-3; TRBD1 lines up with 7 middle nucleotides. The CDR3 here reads CAISDRVAGTDTQYF. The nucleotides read TGTGCCATCAGCGACAGGGTTGCGGGCACAGATACGCAGTATTTT.